This T cell receptor beta chain emerged from a study of spatial heterogeneity in lung cancer. Study context: Alpha-chain sequences were consistently detected less often than beta-chain sequences. The library had UMIs, and each TCR and UMI pair averaged more than ten raw reads.

TCRdb re-derived calls from the 5' RACE reads in MiXCR, one entry per CDR3 protein. The table has about 2,000 distinct CDR3 sequences, about a fifth seen once; the top ten hold approximately 25%. Study-level results: Counts of expanded intratumoral alpha and beta TCRs tracked tumor mutation counts.

This clonotype was picked up many times. As yet, its antigen is unknown. This beta chain is a stray sequence in a library constructed for alpha chains; its clone size is not meaningful. Time point in this sample: sample taken at primary tumor resection. Samples were obtained from around 72 donors, all untreated early-stage non-small cell lung cancer patients. TCRs were sequenced from unsorted whole RNA of tumor, nontumor lung or PBMC. Germline CDR1 MNHNY, CDR2 SVGAGI (reference sequence). The CDR3 loop spans 12 amino acids. V gave up 5 bases and J gave up 8 bases, with 12 bases separating them. The receptor comes from a male donor with early-stage non-small cell lung cancer. The V and J genes are TRBV6-6 and TRBJ1-1; the D gene is possibly TRBD1 (6 bases). The material was lung tumor tissue, obtained at surgery. CDR3 DNA: TGTGCCAGCAGTCCCCCCCAGGGGGAAGCTTTCTTT. This sequence encodes CASSPPQGEAFF.